Given below is one TCR beta chain in context. The V gene end was trimmed by 2 bases and the J gene end by 3 bases; junction bases not matched to a gene: 8. Germline CDR1 and CDR2: GTSNPN and SVGIG (reference sequence). CDR3 length: 15 amino acids. PCR primers comprised 60 Vbeta and 13 Jbeta primers. Produced via immunoSEQ multiplex PCR; TCRdb's table is partial and in-frame only. The top ten clones hold approximately 0.7% of a sample with 150,000 to 200,000 clones, approximately 79% of them seen once. This specimen belongs to a study of cytomegalovirus exposure and HLA in healthy donors. The chain links TRBV30 to TRBJ2-7; 9 bases match TRBD1. This TCR derives from a woman aged 40-49 years in good health and CMV-seronegative. The sequencing input was PBMCs. The CDR3 DNA follows: TGTGCCTGGAGTACTCCGGACAGGGGTGGCTACGAGCAGTACTTC. Its protein product is CAWSTPDRGGYEQYF.